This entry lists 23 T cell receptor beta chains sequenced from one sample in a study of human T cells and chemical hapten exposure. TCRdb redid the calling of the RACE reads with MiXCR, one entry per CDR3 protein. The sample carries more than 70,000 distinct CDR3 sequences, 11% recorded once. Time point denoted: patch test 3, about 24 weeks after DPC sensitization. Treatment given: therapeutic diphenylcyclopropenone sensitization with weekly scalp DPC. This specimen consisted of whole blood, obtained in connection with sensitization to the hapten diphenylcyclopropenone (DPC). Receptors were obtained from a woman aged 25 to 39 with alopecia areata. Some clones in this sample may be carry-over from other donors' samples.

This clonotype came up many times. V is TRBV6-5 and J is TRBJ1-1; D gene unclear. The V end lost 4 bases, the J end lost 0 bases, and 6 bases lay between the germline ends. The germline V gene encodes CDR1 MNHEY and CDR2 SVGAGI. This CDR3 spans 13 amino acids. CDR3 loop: CASSFTLNTEAFF. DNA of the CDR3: TGTGCCAGCAGTTTTACCTTGAACACTGAAGCTTTCTTT.

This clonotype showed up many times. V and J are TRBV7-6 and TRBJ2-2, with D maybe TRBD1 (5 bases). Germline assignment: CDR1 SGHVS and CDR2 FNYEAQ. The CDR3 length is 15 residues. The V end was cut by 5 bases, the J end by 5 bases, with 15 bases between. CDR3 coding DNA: TGTGCCAGCAGCCCTGTCGACAGATTGACCGGGGAGCTGTTTTTT. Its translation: CASSPVDRLTGELFF.

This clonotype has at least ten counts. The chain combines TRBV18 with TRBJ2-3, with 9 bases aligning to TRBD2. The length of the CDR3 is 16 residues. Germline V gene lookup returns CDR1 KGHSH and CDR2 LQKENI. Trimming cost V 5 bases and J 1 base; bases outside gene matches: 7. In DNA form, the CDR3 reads TGTGCCAGCTCAAGAAACAGCGGGGGGCGCACAGATACGCAGTATTTT. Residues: CASSRNSGGRTDTQYF.

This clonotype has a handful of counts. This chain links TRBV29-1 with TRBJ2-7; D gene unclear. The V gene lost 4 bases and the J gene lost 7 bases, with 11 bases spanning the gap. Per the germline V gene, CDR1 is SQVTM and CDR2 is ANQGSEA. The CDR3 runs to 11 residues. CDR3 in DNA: TGCAGCGTTGGAGGCCTCGGGGAGCAGTACTTC. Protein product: CSVGGLGEQYF.

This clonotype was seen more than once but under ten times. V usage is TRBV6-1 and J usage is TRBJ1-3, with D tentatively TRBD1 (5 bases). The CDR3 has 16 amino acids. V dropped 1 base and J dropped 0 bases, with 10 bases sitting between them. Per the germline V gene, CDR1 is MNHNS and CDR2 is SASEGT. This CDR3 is CASSEGGTSSGNTIYF. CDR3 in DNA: TGTGCCAGCAGTGAAGGGGGCACAAGCTCTGGAAACACCATATATTTT.

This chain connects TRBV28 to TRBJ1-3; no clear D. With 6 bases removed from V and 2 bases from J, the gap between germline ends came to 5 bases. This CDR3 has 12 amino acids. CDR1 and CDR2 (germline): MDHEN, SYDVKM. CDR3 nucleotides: TGTGCCAGCAGGATGCCTGGAAACACCATATATTTT. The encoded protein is CASRMPGNTIYF.

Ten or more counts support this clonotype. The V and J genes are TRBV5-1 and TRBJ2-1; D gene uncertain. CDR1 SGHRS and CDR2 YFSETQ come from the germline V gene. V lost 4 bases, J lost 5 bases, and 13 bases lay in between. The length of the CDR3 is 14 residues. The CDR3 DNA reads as TGCGCCAGCAGCCGGATGGACGGCCACAATGAGCAGTTCTTC. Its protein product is CASSRMDGHNEQFF.

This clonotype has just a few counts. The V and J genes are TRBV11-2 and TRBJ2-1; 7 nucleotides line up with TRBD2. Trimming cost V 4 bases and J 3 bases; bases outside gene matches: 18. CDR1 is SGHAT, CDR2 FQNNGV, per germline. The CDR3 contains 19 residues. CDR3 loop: CASSSPTRSGNGFYNEQFF. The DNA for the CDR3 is TGTGCCAGCAGCTCACCGACTAGGAGCGGGAATGGGTTCTACAATGAGCAGTTCTTC. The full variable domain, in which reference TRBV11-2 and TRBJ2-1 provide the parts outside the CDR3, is EAGVAQSPRYKIIEKRQSVAFWCNPISGHATLYWYQQILGQGPKLLIQFQNNGVVDDSQLPKDRFSAERLKGVDSTLKIQPAKLEDSAVYLCASSSPTRSGNGFYNEQFFGPGTRLTVL.

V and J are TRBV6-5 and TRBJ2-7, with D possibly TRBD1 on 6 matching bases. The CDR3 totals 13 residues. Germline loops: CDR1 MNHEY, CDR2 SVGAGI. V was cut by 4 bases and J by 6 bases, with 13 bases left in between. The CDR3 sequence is CASSCPTGCEQYV. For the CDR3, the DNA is TGTGCCAGCAGTTGCCCCACAGGGTGCGAGCAGTACGTC.

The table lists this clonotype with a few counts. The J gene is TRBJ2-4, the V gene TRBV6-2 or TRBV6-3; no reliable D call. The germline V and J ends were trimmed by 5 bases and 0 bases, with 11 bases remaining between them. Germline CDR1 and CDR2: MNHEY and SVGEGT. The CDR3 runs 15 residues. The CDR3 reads CASSAMTGAKNIQYF. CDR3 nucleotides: TGTGCCAGCAGTGCAATGACGGGAGCCAAAAACATTCAGTACTTC.

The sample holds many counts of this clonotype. CDR3 amino acids: CASSDYSSGANVLTF. The CDR3 DNA reads as TGTGCCAGCAGTGACTACAGCTCTGGGGCCAACGTCCTGACTTTC. The V and J genes are TRBV2 and TRBJ2-6; no clear D gene. The CDR3 spans 15 residues. Trimming stripped 3 bases from V and 0 bases from J, with 6 bases between. Germline V gives CDR1 SNHLY, CDR2 FYNNEI.

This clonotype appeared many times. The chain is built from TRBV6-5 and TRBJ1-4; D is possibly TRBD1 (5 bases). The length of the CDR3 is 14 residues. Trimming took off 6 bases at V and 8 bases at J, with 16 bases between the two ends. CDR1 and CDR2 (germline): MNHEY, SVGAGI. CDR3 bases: TGTGCCAGCAGCTCAACCGGGGCCGGAGAAAAACTGTTTTTT. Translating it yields CASSSTGAGEKLFF.

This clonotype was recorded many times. CDR3 DNA: TGTGCCAGCAGGGGGACAGGGGGGAACATTCAGTACTTC. This translates into CASRGTGGNIQYF. This chain connects TRBV28 to TRBJ2-4; the match to TRBD1 covers 11 bases. Germline V CDR1 and CDR2: MDHEN, SYDVKM. Unmatched junction bases numbered 2, after V lost 6 bases and J lost 7 bases. The CDR3 is 13 amino acids.

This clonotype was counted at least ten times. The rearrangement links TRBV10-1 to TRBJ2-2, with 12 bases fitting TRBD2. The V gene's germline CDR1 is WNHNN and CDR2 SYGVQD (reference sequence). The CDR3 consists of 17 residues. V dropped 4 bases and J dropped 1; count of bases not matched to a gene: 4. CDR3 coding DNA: TGCGCCAGCAGTGCGCCGGGACTAGCGGGGAACACCGGGGAGCTGTTTTTT. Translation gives CASSAPGLAGNTGELFF.

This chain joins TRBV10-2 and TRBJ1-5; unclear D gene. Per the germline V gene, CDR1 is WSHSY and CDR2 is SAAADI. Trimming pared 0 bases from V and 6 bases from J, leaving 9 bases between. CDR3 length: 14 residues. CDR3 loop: CASSESPYGQPQHF. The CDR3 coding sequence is TGCGCCAGCAGTGAGTCACCATACGGTCAGCCCCAGCATTTT.

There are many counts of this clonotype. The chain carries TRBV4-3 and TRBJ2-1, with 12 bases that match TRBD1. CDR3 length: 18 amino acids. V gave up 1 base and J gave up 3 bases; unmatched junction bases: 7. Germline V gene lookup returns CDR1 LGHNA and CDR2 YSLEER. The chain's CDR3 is CASSQGSGTGGYYNEQFF. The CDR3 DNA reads TGCGCCAGCAGCCAAGGGTCTGGGACAGGGGGCTACTACAATGAGCAGTTCTTC.

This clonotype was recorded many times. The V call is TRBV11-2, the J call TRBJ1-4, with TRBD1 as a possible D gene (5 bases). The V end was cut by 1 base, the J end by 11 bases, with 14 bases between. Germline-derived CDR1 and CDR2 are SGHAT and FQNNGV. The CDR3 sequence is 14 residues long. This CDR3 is CASSLGLTGLKLFF. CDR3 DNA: TGTGCCAGCAGCTTAGGCTTGACGGGACTGAAACTGTTTTTT.

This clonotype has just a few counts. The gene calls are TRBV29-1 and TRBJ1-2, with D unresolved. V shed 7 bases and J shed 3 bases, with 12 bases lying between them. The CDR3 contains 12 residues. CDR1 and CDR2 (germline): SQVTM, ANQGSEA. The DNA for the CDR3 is TGCAGCGCTCGGCGGGATGACTATGGCTACACCTTC. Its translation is CSARRDDYGYTF.

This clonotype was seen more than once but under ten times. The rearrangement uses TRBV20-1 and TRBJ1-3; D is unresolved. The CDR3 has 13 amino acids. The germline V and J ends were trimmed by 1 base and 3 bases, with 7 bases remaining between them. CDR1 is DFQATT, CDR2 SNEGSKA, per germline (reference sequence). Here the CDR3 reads CSARVPDGNTIYF. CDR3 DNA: TGCAGTGCTAGAGTCCCCGATGGAAACACCATATATTTT.

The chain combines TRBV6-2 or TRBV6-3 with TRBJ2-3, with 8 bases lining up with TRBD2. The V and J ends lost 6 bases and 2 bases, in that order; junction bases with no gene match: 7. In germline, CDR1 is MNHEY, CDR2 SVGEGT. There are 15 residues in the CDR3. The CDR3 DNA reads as TGTGCCAGCAGCCCCGGACTAGCACACACAGATACGCAGTATTTT. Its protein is CASSPGLAHTDTQYF.

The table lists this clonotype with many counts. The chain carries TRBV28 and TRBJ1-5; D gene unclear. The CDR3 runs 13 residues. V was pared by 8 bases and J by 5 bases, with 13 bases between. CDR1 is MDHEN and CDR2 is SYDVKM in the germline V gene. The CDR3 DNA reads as TGTGCCAGCGTCGGAGACTACTATCAGCCCCAGCATTTT. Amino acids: CASVGDYYQPQHF.

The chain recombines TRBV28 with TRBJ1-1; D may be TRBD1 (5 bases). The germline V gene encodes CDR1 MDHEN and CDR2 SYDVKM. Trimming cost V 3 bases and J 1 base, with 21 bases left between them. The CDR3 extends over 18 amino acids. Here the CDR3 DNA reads TGTGCCAGCAGTTTTGTTAAGGGACGTCCCATGGAGAACACTGAAGCTTTCTTT. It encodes CASSFVKGRPMENTEAFF. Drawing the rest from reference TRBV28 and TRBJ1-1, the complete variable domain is DVKVTQSSRYLVKRTGEKVFLECVQDMDHENMFWYRQDPGLGLRLIYFSYDVKMKEKGDIPEGYSVSREKKERFSLILESASTNQTSMYLCASSFVKGRPMENTEAFFGQGTRLTVV.

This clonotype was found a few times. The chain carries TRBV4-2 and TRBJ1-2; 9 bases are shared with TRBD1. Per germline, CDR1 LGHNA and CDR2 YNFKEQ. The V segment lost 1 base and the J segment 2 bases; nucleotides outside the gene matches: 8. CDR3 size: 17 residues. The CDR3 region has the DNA TGTGCCAGCAGCCAAGCCGGGACAGGGACAGTCAACTATGGCTACACCTTC. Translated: CASSQAGTGTVNYGYTF.